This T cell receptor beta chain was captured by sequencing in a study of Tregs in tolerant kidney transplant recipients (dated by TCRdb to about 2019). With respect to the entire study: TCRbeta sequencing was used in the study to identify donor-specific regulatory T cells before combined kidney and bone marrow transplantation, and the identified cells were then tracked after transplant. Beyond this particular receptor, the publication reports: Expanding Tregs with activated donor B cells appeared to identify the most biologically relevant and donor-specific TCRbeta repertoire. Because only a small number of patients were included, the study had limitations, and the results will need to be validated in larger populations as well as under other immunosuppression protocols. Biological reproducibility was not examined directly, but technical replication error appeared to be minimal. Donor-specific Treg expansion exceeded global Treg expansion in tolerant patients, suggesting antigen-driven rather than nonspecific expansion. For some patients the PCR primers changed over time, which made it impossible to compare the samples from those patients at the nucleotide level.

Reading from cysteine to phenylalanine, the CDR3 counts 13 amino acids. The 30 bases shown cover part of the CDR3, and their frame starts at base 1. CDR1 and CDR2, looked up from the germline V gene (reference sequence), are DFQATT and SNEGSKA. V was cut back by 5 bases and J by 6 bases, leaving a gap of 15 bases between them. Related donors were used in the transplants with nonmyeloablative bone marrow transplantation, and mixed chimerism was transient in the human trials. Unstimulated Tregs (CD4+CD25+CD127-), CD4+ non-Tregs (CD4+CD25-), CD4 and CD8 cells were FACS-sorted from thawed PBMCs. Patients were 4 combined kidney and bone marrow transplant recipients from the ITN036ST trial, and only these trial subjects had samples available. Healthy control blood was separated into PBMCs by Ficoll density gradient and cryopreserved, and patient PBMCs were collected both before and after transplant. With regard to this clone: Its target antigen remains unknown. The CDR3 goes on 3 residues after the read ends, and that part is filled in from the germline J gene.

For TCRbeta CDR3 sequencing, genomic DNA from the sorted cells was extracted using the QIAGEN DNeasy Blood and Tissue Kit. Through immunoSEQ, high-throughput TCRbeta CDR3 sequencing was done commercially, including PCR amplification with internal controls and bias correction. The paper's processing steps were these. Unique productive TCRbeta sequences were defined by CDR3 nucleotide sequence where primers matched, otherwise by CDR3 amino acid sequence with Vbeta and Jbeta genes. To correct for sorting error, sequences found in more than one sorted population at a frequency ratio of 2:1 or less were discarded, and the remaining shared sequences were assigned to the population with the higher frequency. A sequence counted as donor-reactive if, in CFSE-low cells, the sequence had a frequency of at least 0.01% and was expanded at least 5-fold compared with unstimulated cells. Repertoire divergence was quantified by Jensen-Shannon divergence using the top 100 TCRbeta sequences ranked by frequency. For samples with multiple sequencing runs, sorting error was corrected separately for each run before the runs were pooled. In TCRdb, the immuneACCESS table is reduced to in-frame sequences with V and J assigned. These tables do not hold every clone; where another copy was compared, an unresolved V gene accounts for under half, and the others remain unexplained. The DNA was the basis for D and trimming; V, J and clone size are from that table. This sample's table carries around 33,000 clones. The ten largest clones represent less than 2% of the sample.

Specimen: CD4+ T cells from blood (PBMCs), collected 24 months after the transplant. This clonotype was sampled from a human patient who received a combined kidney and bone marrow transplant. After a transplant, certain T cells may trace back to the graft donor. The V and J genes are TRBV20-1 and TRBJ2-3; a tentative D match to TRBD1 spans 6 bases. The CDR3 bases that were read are TGCAGTGCTGTCCGGGACAAACATGATACG. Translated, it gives CSAVRDKHDT. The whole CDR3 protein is CSAVRDKHDTQYF.